The rows below give T cell receptor beta chains drawn from one sample of a study of T-cell memory formation after mild COVID-19. From the 5' RACE reads, TCRdb called clonotypes with MiXCR, one entry per CDR3 protein. The sample includes approximately 580,000 distinct CDR3 sequences, around 21% of them seen just once. The specimen sequenced was PBMCs or a T cell subset sorted from them (not recorded which). The receptors were gathered from an adult woman who had mild COVID-19 (a few samples of this study predate the infection). Cell type and time point are not known. Both conserved end residues are part of each CDR3. A D gene is named only where the DNA matches it firmly. Expanded clones are given a class, and other clones once, few, many or no size at all.

CDR3aa: CASSSDISYEQYF
CDR3nt: TGTGCCAGCAGCTCGGACATCTCCTACGAGCAGTACTTC
j_gene: TRBJ2-7
d_gene: .
abundance: few
v_gene: TRBV7-8

CDR3aa: CASSLGQGVGETQYF
CDR3nt: TGTGCCAGCAGCTTGGGACAGGGGGTCGGGGAGACCCAGTACTTC
j_gene: TRBJ2-5
d_gene: TRBD1
abundance: .
v_gene: TRBV7-6

CDR3aa: CASSLGWEQGLRSYEQYF
CDR3nt: TGCGCCAGCAGCTTAGGATGGGAACAGGGGTTACGATCCTACGAGCAGTACTTC
j_gene: TRBJ2-7
d_gene: TRBD1
abundance: few
v_gene: TRBV5-1

CDR3aa: CASSTSPYGYTF
CDR3nt: TGTGCCAGCAGTACCTCTCCATATGGCTACACCTTC
j_gene: TRBJ1-2
d_gene: .
abundance: .
v_gene: TRBV6-2/TRBV6-3

CDR3aa: CSANRDSGGGYTF
CDR3nt: TGCAGTGCTAACAGGGACAGCGGCGGTGGCTACACCTTC
j_gene: TRBJ1-2
d_gene: TRBD1
abundance: .
v_gene: TRBV20-1

CDR3aa: CASSFRDRPYNEQFF
CDR3nt: TGTGCCAGCAGCTTCCGGGACAGACCTTACAATGAGCAGTTCTTC
j_gene: TRBJ2-1
d_gene: TRBD1
abundance: many
v_gene: TRBV5-6

CDR3aa: CASSFRGGLGTQYF
CDR3nt: TGTGCCAGCAGTTTCAGGGGTGGACTGGGGACCCAGTACTTC
j_gene: TRBJ2-5
d_gene: .
abundance: few
v_gene: TRBV12-3/TRBV12-4

CDR3aa: CASSQNLVQGRVEQYF
CDR3nt: TGCGCCAGCAGCCAAAACTTGGTACAGGGGAGAGTCGAGCAGTACTTC
j_gene: TRBJ2-7
d_gene: TRBD1
abundance: few
v_gene: TRBV4-1

CDR3aa: CASSFYQGSTDTQYF
CDR3nt: TGTGCCAGCAGCTTTTACCAGGGTTCCACAGATACGCAGTATTTT
j_gene: TRBJ2-3
d_gene: .
abundance: few
v_gene: TRBV7-2

CDR3aa: CASRRSVYNEQFF
CDR3nt: TGTGCCAGCAGACGTTCCGTCTACAATGAGCAGTTCTTC
j_gene: TRBJ2-1
d_gene: .
abundance: .
v_gene: TRBV25-1

CDR3aa: CASSLGSGGRWLTEAFF
CDR3nt: TGCGCCAGCAGCTTGGGGTCTGGGGGACGGTGGTTAACTGAAGCTTTCTTT
j_gene: TRBJ1-1
d_gene: .
abundance: few
v_gene: TRBV5-1

CDR3aa: CASSLAPGGNEQFF
CDR3nt: TGTGCCAGCAGCTTGGCCCCGGGGGGAAATGAGCAGTTCTTC
j_gene: TRBJ2-1
d_gene: TRBD2
abundance: .
v_gene: TRBV5-5

CDR3aa: CATSASRGGDYNEQFF
CDR3nt: TGTGCCACCAGTGCCTCTAGGGGGGGCGATTACAATGAGCAGTTCTTC
j_gene: TRBJ2-1
d_gene: .
abundance: .
v_gene: TRBV24-1

CDR3aa: CASSQAEAGDYNEQFF
CDR3nt: TGTGCCAGCAGCCAAGCAGAAGCGGGAGACTACAATGAGCAGTTCTTC
j_gene: TRBJ2-1
d_gene: TRBD2
abundance: few
v_gene: TRBV7-9

CDR3aa: CASSPRGGPDTQYF
CDR3nt: TGTGCCAGCAGCCCCCGGGGGGGCCCAGATACGCAGTATTTT
j_gene: TRBJ2-3
d_gene: TRBD2
abundance: .
v_gene: TRBV12-3/TRBV12-4

CDR3aa: CASSLQISNTDTQYF
CDR3nt: TGTGCCAGCAGCTTGCAAATATCCAACACAGATACGCAGTATTTT
j_gene: TRBJ2-3
d_gene: .
abundance: .
v_gene: TRBV11-3

CDR3aa: CAISEASVSTVRDTQYF
CDR3nt: TGTGCCATCAGTGAGGCCTCGGTCAGCACGGTACGGGATACGCAGTATTTT
j_gene: TRBJ2-3
d_gene: .
abundance: .
v_gene: TRBV10-3

CDR3aa: CASSNTGVLGAFF
CDR3nt: TGTGCCAGCAGTAACACAGGGGTATTAGGGGCTTTCTTT
j_gene: TRBJ1-1
d_gene: TRBD1
abundance: .
v_gene: TRBV25-1

CDR3aa: CASSAAAGTQYF
CDR3nt: TGTGCCAGCAGCGCGGCGGCCGGTACGCAGTATTTT
j_gene: TRBJ2-3
d_gene: .
abundance: few
v_gene: TRBV7-3

CDR3aa: CSARSAGLETQYF
CDR3nt: TGCAGTGCTAGATCTGCAGGGCTTGAGACCCAGTACTTC
j_gene: TRBJ2-5
d_gene: .
abundance: .
v_gene: TRBV20-1

CDR3aa: CASSYGPSEQYF
CDR3nt: TGTGCCAGCAGCTATGGGCCATCCGAGCAGTACTTC
j_gene: TRBJ2-7
d_gene: .
abundance: .
v_gene: TRBV11-2

CDR3aa: CASTTDPDSYEQYF
CDR3nt: TGTGCCAGCACAACCGACCCGGACAGCTACGAGCAGTACTTC
j_gene: TRBJ2-7
d_gene: .
abundance: few
v_gene: TRBV7-2

CDR3aa: CASSRSTENTEAFF
CDR3nt: TGCGCCAGCAGCCGCTCGACCGAGAACACTGAAGCTTTCTTT
j_gene: TRBJ1-1
d_gene: .
abundance: few
v_gene: TRBV4-3

CDR3aa: CAISLGGLGTEAFF
CDR3nt: TGTGCCATCAGCCTAGGGGGTTTGGGCACTGAAGCTTTCTTT
j_gene: TRBJ1-1
d_gene: .
abundance: few
v_gene: TRBV10-3

CDR3aa: CASRGTGGGNGYTF
CDR3nt: TGTGCCAGCAGGGGGACAGGGGGAGGAAATGGCTACACCTTC
j_gene: TRBJ1-2
d_gene: TRBD1
abundance: few
v_gene: TRBV2

CDR3aa: CASSYYSEKLFF
CDR3nt: TGTGCCAGCAGCTATTATTCCGAAAAACTGTTTTTT
j_gene: TRBJ1-4
d_gene: .
abundance: few
v_gene: TRBV13

CDR3aa: CSASRQGGSYEQYF
CDR3nt: TGCAGTGCTAGCCGACAGGGGGGTTCCTACGAGCAGTACTTC
j_gene: TRBJ2-7
d_gene: TRBD1
abundance: .
v_gene: TRBV20-1

CDR3aa: CAITEQGVHEQYF
CDR3nt: TGTGCCATCACCGAGCAGGGGGTACACGAGCAGTACTTC
j_gene: TRBJ2-7
d_gene: TRBD1
abundance: .
v_gene: TRBV10-3

CDR3aa: CASSIRDRSSYEQYF
CDR3nt: TGTGCCAGCAGCATACGGGACCGTTCCTCCTACGAGCAGTACTTC
j_gene: TRBJ2-7
d_gene: .
abundance: .
v_gene: TRBV9

CDR3aa: CSARETGLAKYEQYF
CDR3nt: TGCAGTGCTAGAGAGACGGGACTAGCGAAGTACGAGCAGTACTTC
j_gene: TRBJ2-7
d_gene: TRBD2
abundance: .
v_gene: TRBV20-1

CDR3aa: CATSDVPGQGENIQYF
CDR3nt: TGTGCCACCAGTGATGTGCCCGGACAGGGGGAAAACATTCAGTACTTC
j_gene: TRBJ2-4
d_gene: TRBD1
abundance: .
v_gene: TRBV24-1

CDR3aa: CASSPGTSGGSYTQYF
CDR3nt: TGTGCCAGCAGCCCCGGGACTAGCGGGGGAAGCTATACGCAGTATTTT
j_gene: TRBJ2-3
d_gene: TRBD2
abundance: .
v_gene: TRBV12-3/TRBV12-4

CDR3aa: CASSWGQGLAYEQYF
CDR3nt: TGTGCCAGCAGCTGGGGACAGGGGCTAGCCTACGAGCAGTACTTC
j_gene: TRBJ2-7
d_gene: TRBD1
abundance: once
v_gene: TRBV7-9